The following is a TCR beta chain sequence with its context. This specimen comes from a study of blood T cell repertoires in COVID-19. For the study at large: From the United States, Italy and Spain came samples of acute and convalescent COVID-19. In each case, the material was cDNA or gDNA derived from T cells, B-cell-depleted T cells, or PBMCs.

Using immunoSEQ multiplex PCR, the repertoire was profiled, and TCRdb retains in-frame clones only, with some absent. The profile shows about 150,000 clones, approximately 86% of them singletons. The V and J ends lost 4 bases and 2 bases, in that order; junction bases with no gene match: 12. Germline CDR1 SGHRS, CDR2 YFSETQ. The CDR3 is 19 amino acids. The sequence came from a man at least 80 years old with COVID-19, enrolled during active disease. The chain employs TRBV5-1 and TRBJ2-3, with 14 bases matching TRBD2. Sequencing input: peripheral blood. The CDR3 is CASSPGTSGGFSYTDTQYF. The CDR3 coding sequence is TGCGCCAGCAGCCCCGGGACTAGCGGGGGATTTTCATACACAGATACGCAGTATTTT.